These 27 T cell receptor beta chains share one sample of origin, sequenced in a study of blood T cell repertoires in COVID-19. Measured with immunoSEQ multiplex PCR; TCRdb has only the in-frame clones, and not every one. The repertoire consists of under 150,000 clones, with 70% to 90% occurring once and the leading ten covering 7.5% to 8%. Material for sequencing was peripheral blood. These receptors originate from a man aged 50 or older with acute or convalescent COVID-19.

V gene TRBV20-1 combines with J gene TRBJ2-7; 7 bases align to TRBD1. The length of the CDR3 is 10 residues. Per germline, CDR1 DFQATT and CDR2 SNEGSKA (reference sequence). J gave up 6 bases and V 5 bases, and 1 base lay outside the gene matches. The CDR3 reads CSAYRGEQYF. The DNA of the CDR3 is TGCAGTGCTTACAGGGGCGAGCAGTACTTC.

This clone was seen once. The chain couples TRBV6-2 or TRBV6-3 to TRBJ1-5; a weak D match, TRBD1 (5 bases). This CDR3 comprises 15 residues. The ends were cut back, 2 bases at V and 3 bases at J, with 11 bases in the middle. The germline gives CDR1 MNHEY, CDR2 SVGEGT. As DNA, the CDR3 is TGTGCCAGCAGTTACGGCGGGACTATCAATCAGCCCCAGCATTTT. It codes for CASSYGGTINQPQHF.

This chain joins TRBV5-6 and TRBJ2-7; 7 bases match TRBD2. The J segment lost 6 bases and the V segment lost 3 bases, leaving 3 bases of the junction unmatched. The CDR3 loop spans 12 amino acids. The germline CDR1 and CDR2 sequences are SGHDT and YYEEEE. The CDR3 sequence is CASSWGLTEQYF. CDR3 bases: TGTGCCAGCAGCTGGGGACTAACCGAGCAGTACTTC. Full variable domain (missing parts from reference TRBV5-6 and TRBJ2-7): DAGVTQSPTHLIKTRGQQVTLRCSPKSGHDTVSWYQQALGQGPQFIFQYYEEEERQRGNFPDRFSGHQFPNYSSELNVNALLLGDSALYLCASSWGLTEQYFGPGTRLTVT.

CDR3 DNA sequence: TGCGCCAGCAGCCAAGGGCTAGCGGGAGGGACGAGGGGCTACGAGCAGTACTTC. This sequence encodes CASSQGLAGGTRGYEQYF. The V call is TRBV4-1, the J call TRBJ2-7; TRBD2 matches 12 bases. Germline V gene data show CDR1 as MGHRA and CDR2 as YSYEKL. V lost 1 base to trimming and J lost 3 bases; unmatched junction nucleotides: 10. CDR3 size: 18 residues.

The chain combines TRBV5-1 with TRBJ1-1; D call uncertain. From germline, CDR1 is SGHRS and CDR2 YFSETQ. With 4 bases removed from V and 5 bases from J, the gap between germline ends came to 15 bases. The CDR3 runs 14 residues. CDR3 in DNA: TGCGCCAGCAGCCCTAGTAGGGCGGGGACTGAAGCTTTCTTT. Residues: CASSPSRAGTEAFF.

The chain employs TRBV28 and TRBJ1-5; D possibly corresponds to TRBD1 (6 bases). This CDR3 region has 14 residues. V was trimmed by 11 bases and J by 5 bases, leaving 19 bases between them. CDR1 is MDHEN, CDR2 SYDVKM, per germline. The CDR3 DNA follows: TGTGCCTCGAGGGGACATCGGCCGGATCAGCCCCAGCATTTT. The encoded protein is CASRGHRPDQPQHF.

This sequence joins TRBV5-1 and TRBJ2-7, with D maybe TRBD1 (6 bases). Trimming left V 4 bases short and J 6 bases short, with 20 bases between. CDR1 and CDR2 (germline): SGHRS, YFSETQ. The CDR3 is made up of 15 amino acids. CDR3 in amino acids: CASSPFRGPGAEQYF. In DNA form, the CDR3 reads TGCGCCAGCAGCCCCTTTAGAGGGCCAGGGGCCGAGCAGTACTTC.

This chain connects TRBV6-6 to TRBJ2-7, with TRBD2 identical over 10 bases. V shed 6 bases and J 0 bases; nucleotides not matched to a gene: 17. The CDR3 runs 19 residues. In germline, CDR1 is MNHNY, CDR2 SVGAGI (reference sequence). The CDR3 region is CASSFGLPSSGRDSYEQYF. For the CDR3, the DNA is TGTGCCAGCAGCTTTGGTCTTCCCTCCAGCGGGAGGGACTCCTACGAGCAGTACTTC.

The rearrangement uses TRBV18 and TRBJ1-1, with TRBD1 as a possible D gene (5 bases). The CDR3 consists of 13 residues. Germline assignment: CDR1 KGHSH and CDR2 LQKENI. V dropped 2 bases and J dropped 6 bases, with 10 bases sitting between them. DNA for the CDR3: TGTGCCAGCTCACCAAGTGGCAGGGCTGAAGCTTTCTTT. Amino acids: CASSPSGRAEAFF.

The CDR3 sequence is CASSPPGGALYGYTF. The CDR3 nucleotides are TGTGCCAGCTCACCCCCCGGGGGGGCCCTCTATGGCTACACCTTC. The chain combines TRBV18 with TRBJ1-2; perhaps TRBD1 as D (6 bases). The V end lost 3 bases, the J end lost 4 bases, and 15 bases lay between the germline ends. The CDR3 is 15 amino acids. Germline V gives CDR1 KGHSH, CDR2 LQKENI.

This clone was recorded once. The V call is TRBV24-1, the J call TRBJ2-7; TRBD2 might be the D (6 bases). In germline, CDR1 is KGHDR, CDR2 SFDVKD. V lost 8 bases and J 2 bases, leaving 21 bases between the germline ends. This CDR3 spans 16 amino acids. The CDR3 reads CATNPQRAKVAYEQYF. The DNA of the CDR3 is TGTGCCACCAATCCCCAGCGGGCCAAAGTAGCCTACGAGCAGTACTTC.

The sample holds one count of this clone. The chain carries TRBV28 and TRBJ2-7, with TRBD1 matching over 7 bases. Trimming took 4 bases from V and 3 from J; bases not matched to a gene: 6. CDR1 and CDR2 (germline): MDHEN, SYDVKM. The CDR3 contains 14 residues. DNA of the CDR3: TGTGCCAGCAGTTCCCCGGACAGGAGCTACGAGCAGTACTTC. This translates into CASSSPDRSYEQYF.

The chain is built from TRBV5-4 and TRBJ1-2; D is ambiguous. The V end was cut by 0 bases, the J end by 6 bases, with 12 bases between. The CDR3 is made up of 14 amino acids. From germline, CDR1 is SGHNT and CDR2 YYREEE (reference sequence). CDR3 coding DNA: TGTGCCAGCAGCTTGGTAGCCGGTTATGATGGCTACACCTTC. The encoded protein is CASSLVAGYDGYTF.

The chain carries TRBV6-5 and TRBJ2-5; D perhaps matches TRBD2 (7 bases). The CDR3 contains 13 residues. Germline V gene sequence: CDR1 MNHEY, CDR2 SVGAGI. V lost 5 bases and J lost 4, with 11 bases in between. This CDR3 is CASSRGASETQYF. In DNA, the CDR3 is TGTGCCAGCAGTCGGGGGGCATCAGAGACCCAGTACTTC.

J is TRBJ2-7 and V is TRBV18, with a possible D match to TRBD1 (6 bases). V was trimmed by 5 bases and J by 4 bases, leaving 12 bases between them. CDR3 size: 13 residues. CDR1 is KGHSH and CDR2 is LQKENI in the germline V gene. The CDR3 nucleotides are TGTGCCAGCTCAGCGAAACAGGGTTACGAGCAGTACTTC. Translated: CASSAKQGYEQYF.

The chain recombines TRBV27 with TRBJ2-7; D is undetermined. The germline V and J ends were trimmed by 1 base and 1 base, with 5 bases remaining between them. The CDR3 sequence is 13 residues long. Germline CDR1 MNHEY, CDR2 SMNVEV (reference sequence). CDR3 sequence: CASSLLQSYEQYF. CDR3 in DNA: TGTGCCAGCAGTTTATTACAGTCCTACGAGCAGTACTTC.

The chain recombines TRBV27 with TRBJ2-1; TRBD2 might be the D (6 bases). The CDR3 length is 14 residues. The germline V gene has CDR1 MNHEY and CDR2 SMNVEV (reference sequence). Trimming removed 5 bases at V and 2 bases at J, with 10 bases between. The CDR3 protein is CASSSGWAYNEQFF. CDR3 DNA sequence: TGTGCCAGCAGTAGCGGGTGGGCCTACAATGAGCAGTTCTTC.

The CDR3, as DNA: TGCGCCAGCAGCCCCACTAGCGGGAGGGCTTACGAGCAGTACTTC. Translating gives CASSPTSGRAYEQYF. The rearrangement uses TRBV5-1 and TRBJ2-7; 13 bases fit TRBD2. Germline CDR1 SGHRS, CDR2 YFSETQ. Unmatched junction bases numbered 5, after V lost 4 bases and J lost 4 bases. The CDR3 extends over 15 amino acids.

V and J are TRBV5-1 and TRBJ1-4; D may be TRBD1 (6 bases). CDR3 length equals 16 residues. Germline CDR1 reads SGHRS; CDR2 reads YFSETQ. Trimming removed 4 bases from V and 2 bases from J, with 15 bases in between. CDR3 loop: CASSSGGRLTNEKLFF. CDR3 sequence (DNA): TGCGCCAGCAGCAGCGGGGGGCGCCTCACTAATGAAAAACTGTTTTTT.

The CDR3 sequence is CASSTRQGRGEAFF. The CDR3 DNA sequence: TGTGCCAGCAGCACCAGACAGGGAAGGGGTGAAGCTTTCTTT. V is TRBV11-2 and J is TRBJ1-1; TRBD1 aligns across 7 bases. V shed 5 bases and J 7 bases; nucleotides not matched to a gene: 10. This CDR3 contains 14 residues. Germline CDR1 is SGHAT and CDR2 is FQNNGV.

V usage is TRBV6-4 and J usage is TRBJ2-7; D is unclear. With 6 bases removed from V and 5 bases from J, the gap between germline ends came to 20 bases. Germline assignment: CDR1 MRHNA and CDR2 SNTAGT. The length of the CDR3 is 15 residues. The CDR3 sequence is CASRCGPPEFDEQYF. CDR3 DNA sequence: TGTGCCAGCAGATGTGGGCCCCCTGAGTTCGACGAGCAGTACTTC.

The V call is TRBV4-1, the J call TRBJ1-5; a weak D match, TRBD1 (5 bases). Germline CDR1 and CDR2: MGHRA and YSYEKL. The CDR3 is 15 residues long. The germline V and J ends were trimmed by 0 bases and 2 bases, with 8 bases remaining between them. CDR3 sequence: CASSQEVGGNQPQHF. The CDR3 coding sequence is TGCGCCAGCAGCCAAGAGGTAGGGGGCAATCAGCCCCAGCATTTT.

The V and J genes are TRBV14 and TRBJ2-7; D is uncertain. Trimming cost V 4 bases and J 0 bases, with 13 bases left between them. CDR3 length: 15 residues. Per the germline V gene, CDR1 is SGHDN and CDR2 is FVKESK. CDR3 amino acids: CASSLATGISYEQYF. The CDR3 region has the DNA TGTGCCAGCAGCCTCGCGACGGGTATCTCCTACGAGCAGTACTTC. Complete variable domain (other parts from reference TRBV14 and TRBJ2-7): EAGVTQFPSHSVIEKGQTVTLRCDPISGHDNLYWYRRVMGKEIKFLLHFVKESKQDESGMPNNRFLAERTGGTYSTLKVQPAELEDSGVYFCASSLATGISYEQYFGPGTRLTVT.

This chain uses TRBV7-2 with TRBJ1-2, with D possibly being TRBD1 (5 bases). The CDR3 consists of 16 residues. Germline CDR1 and CDR2: SGHTA and FQGNSA. Trimming removed 1 base from V and 3 bases from J, with 15 bases in between. CDR3 bases: TGTGCCAGCAGCTTAGTTGGGTCAGGGTTAGACTATGGCTACACCTTC. Translating it yields CASSLVGSGLDYGYTF.

The chain links TRBV4-3 to TRBJ2-3; 8 nucleotides align to TRBD1. Germline assignment: CDR1 LGHNA and CDR2 YSLEER. The CDR3 is 14 residues long. Trimming cost V 4 bases and J 4 bases; bases outside gene matches: 4. The CDR3 nucleotides are TGCGCCAGCAGCCCTCGGACAGGGTCAGATACGCAGTATTTT. Its translation: CASSPRTGSDTQYF.

This chain uses TRBV2 with TRBJ2-7; 10 bases match TRBD2. V lost 2 bases to trimming and J lost 0 bases; unmatched junction nucleotides: 10. CDR1 is SNHLY, CDR2 FYNNEI, per germline. The CDR3 length is 18 residues. The CDR3 sequence: CASSEWASGSGSSYEQYF. CDR3 in DNA: TGTGCCAGCAGTGAATGGGCTAGCGGGAGTGGGAGCTCCTACGAGCAGTACTTC.

The genes are TRBV2 and TRBJ1-1; D is uncertain. The V end was cut by 7 bases, the J end by 1 base, with 10 bases between. CDR1 and CDR2 (germline): SNHLY, FYNNEI. The CDR3 loop spans 13 amino acids. The CDR3 coding sequence is TGTGCCAGCATGCGGCGGCAGAACACTGAAGCTTTCTTT. It yields the protein CASMRRQNTEAFF.